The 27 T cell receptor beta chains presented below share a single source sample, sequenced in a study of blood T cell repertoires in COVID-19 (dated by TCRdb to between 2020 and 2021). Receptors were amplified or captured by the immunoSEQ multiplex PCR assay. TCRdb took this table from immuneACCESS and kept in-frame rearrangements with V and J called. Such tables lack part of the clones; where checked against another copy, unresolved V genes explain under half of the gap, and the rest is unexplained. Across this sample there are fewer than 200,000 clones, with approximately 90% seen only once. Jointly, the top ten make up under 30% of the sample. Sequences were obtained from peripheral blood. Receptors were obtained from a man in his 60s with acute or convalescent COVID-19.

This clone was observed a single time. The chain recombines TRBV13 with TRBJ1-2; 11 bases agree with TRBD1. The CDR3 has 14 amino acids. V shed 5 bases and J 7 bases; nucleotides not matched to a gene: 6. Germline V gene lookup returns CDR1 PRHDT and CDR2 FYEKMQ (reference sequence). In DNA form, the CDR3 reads TGTGCCAGCAGCCGGACAGGGGGCTTTGGTGGCTACACCTTC. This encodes CASSRTGGFGGYTF.

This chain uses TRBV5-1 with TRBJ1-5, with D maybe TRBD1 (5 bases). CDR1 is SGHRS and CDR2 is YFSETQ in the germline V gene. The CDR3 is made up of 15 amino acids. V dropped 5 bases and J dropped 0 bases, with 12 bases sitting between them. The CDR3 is CASRSGPLSNQPQHF. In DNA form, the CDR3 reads TGCGCCAGCAGATCAGGGCCGCTTAGCAATCAGCCCCAGCATTTT.

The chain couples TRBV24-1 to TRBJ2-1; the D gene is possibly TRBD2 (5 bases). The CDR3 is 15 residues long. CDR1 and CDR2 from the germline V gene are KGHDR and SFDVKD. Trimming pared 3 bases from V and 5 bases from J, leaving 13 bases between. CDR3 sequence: CATSDPREQHNEQFF. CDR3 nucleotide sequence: TGTGCCACCAGTGATCCTCGGGAACAGCACAATGAGCAGTTCTTC.

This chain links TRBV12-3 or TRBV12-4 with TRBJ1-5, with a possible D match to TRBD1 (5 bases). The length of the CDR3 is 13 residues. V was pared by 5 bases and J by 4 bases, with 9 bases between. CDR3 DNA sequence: TGTGCCAGCAGTCAGGGTTGGAATCAGCCCCAGCATTTT. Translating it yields CASSQGWNQPQHF.

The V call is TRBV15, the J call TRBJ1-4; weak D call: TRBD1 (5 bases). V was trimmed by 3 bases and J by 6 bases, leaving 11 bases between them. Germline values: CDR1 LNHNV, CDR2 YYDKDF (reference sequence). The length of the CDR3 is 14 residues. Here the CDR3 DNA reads TGTGCCACCAGCAGGGGGCGCGGAGATGAAAAACTGTTTTTT. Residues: CATSRGRGDEKLFF.

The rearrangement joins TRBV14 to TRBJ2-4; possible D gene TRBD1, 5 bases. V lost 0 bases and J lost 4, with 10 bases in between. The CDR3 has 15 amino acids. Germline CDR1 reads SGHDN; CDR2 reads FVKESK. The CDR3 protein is CASSQDDRNKNIQYF. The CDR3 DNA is TGTGCCAGCAGCCAAGATGACAGAAATAAAAACATTCAGTACTTC.

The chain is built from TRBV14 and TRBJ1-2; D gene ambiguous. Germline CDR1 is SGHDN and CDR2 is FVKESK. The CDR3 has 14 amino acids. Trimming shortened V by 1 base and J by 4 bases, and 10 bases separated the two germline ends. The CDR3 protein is CASSQGLFPYGYTF. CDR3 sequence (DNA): TGTGCCAGCAGCCAAGGACTCTTCCCCTATGGCTACACCTTC. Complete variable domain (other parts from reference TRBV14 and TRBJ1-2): EAGVTQFPSHSVIEKGQTVTLRCDPISGHDNLYWYRRVMGKEIKFLLHFVKESKQDESGMPNNRFLAERTGGTYSTLKVQPAELEDSGVYFCASSQGLFPYGYTFGSGTRLTVV.

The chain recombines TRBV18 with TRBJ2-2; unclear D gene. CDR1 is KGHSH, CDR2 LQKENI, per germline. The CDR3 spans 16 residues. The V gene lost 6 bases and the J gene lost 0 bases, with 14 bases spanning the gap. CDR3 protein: CASSGSNGANTGELFF. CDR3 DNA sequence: TGTGCCAGCTCCGGATCCAACGGAGCGAACACCGGGGAGCTGTTTTTT.

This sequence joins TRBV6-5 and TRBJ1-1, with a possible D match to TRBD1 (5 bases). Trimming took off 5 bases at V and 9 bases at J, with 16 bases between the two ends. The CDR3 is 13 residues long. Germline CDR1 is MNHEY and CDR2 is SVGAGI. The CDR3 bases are TGTGCCAGCAGTCCTAACCAGGGTCGTCAAGCTTTCTTT. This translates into CASSPNQGRQAFF.

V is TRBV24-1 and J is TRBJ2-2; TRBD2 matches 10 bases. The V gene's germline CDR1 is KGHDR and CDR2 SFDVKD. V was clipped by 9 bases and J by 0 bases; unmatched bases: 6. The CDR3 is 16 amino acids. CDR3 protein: CATGLAGVANTGELFF. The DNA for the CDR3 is TGTGCCACCGGGCTAGCGGGGGTTGCGAACACCGGGGAGCTGTTTTTT.

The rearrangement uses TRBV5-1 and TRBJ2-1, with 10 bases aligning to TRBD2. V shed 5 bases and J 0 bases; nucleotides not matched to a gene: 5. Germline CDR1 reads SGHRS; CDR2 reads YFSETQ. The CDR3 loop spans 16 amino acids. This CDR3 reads CASRVASGGSYNEQFF. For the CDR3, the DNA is TGCGCCAGCAGGGTTGCTAGCGGGGGCTCCTACAATGAGCAGTTCTTC.

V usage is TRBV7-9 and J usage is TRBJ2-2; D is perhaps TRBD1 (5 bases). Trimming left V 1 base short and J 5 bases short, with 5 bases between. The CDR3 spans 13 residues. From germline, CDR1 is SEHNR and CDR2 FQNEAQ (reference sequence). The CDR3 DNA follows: TGTGCCAGCAGCTTAGAGGGGACCGGGGAGCTGTTTTTT. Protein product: CASSLEGTGELFF.

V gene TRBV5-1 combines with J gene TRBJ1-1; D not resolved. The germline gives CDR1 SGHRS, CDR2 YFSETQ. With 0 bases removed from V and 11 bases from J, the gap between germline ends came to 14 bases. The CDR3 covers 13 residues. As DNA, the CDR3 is TGCGCCAGCAGCTTGGGAGGATCTAATTCGGCTTTCTTT. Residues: CASSLGGSNSAFF.

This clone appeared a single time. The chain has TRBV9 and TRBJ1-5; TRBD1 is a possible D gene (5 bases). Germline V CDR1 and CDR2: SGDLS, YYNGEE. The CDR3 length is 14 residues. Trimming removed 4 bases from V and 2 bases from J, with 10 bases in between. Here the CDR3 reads CASSPRGGNQPQHF. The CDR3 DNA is TGTGCCAGCAGCCCCCGGGGGGGCAATCAGCCCCAGCATTTT.

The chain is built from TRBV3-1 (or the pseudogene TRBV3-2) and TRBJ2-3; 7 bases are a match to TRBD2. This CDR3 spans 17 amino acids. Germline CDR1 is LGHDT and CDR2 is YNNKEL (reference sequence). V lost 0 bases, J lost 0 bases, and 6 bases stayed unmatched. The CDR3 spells CASSQDARAGSTDTQYF. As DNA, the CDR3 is TGTGCCAGCAGCCAAGATGCACGAGCGGGGAGCACAGATACGCAGTATTTT.

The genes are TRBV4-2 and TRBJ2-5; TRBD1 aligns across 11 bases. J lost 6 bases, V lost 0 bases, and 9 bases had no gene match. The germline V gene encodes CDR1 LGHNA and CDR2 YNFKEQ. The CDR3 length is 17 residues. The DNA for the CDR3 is TGTGCCAGCAGCCAAGATTGGGGCGGGACAGGGGGTCAGACCCAGTACTTC. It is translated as CASSQDWGGTGGQTQYF.

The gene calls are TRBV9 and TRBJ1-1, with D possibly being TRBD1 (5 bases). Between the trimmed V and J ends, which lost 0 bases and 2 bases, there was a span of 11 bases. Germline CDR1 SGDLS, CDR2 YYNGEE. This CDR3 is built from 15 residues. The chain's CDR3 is CASSVGNRINTEAFF. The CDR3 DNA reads TGTGCCAGCAGCGTAGGGAACAGGATTAACACTGAAGCTTTCTTT.

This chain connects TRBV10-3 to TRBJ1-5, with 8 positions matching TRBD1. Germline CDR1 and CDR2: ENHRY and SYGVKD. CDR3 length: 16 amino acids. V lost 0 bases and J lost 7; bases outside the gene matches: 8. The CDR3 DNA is TGTGCCATCAGTGAGTCCGCAGGGGGCGCTTCCCAGCCCCAGCATTTT. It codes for CAISESAGGASQPQHF.

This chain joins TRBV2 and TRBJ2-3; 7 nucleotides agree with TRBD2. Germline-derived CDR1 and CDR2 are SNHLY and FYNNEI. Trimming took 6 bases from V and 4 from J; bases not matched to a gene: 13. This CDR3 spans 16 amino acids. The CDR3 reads CASRRTGTIQADTQYF. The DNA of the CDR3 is TGTGCCAGCAGACGTACCGGGACTATTCAGGCAGATACGCAGTATTTT.

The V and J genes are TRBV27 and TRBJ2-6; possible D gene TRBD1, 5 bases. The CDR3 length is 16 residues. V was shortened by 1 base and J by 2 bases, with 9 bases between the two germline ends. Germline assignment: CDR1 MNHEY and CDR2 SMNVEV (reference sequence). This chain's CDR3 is CASSLYQGTGANVLTF. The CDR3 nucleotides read TGTGCCAGCAGTTTATATCAGGGCACTGGGGCCAACGTCCTGACTTTC.

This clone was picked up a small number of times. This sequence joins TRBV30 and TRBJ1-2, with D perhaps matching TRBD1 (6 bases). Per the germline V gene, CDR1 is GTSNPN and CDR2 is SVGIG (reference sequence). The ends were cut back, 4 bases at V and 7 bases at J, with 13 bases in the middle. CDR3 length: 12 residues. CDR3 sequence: CAWTTGMSGYTF. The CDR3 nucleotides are TGTGCCTGGACTACAGGGATGAGTGGCTACACCTTC.

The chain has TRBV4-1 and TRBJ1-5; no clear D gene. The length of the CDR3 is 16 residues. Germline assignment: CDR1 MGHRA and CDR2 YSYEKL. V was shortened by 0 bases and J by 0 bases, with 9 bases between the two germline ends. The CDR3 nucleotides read TGCGCCAGCAGCCAAGATTATAGTTATAGCAATCAGCCCCAGCATTTT. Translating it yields CASSQDYSYSNQPQHF.

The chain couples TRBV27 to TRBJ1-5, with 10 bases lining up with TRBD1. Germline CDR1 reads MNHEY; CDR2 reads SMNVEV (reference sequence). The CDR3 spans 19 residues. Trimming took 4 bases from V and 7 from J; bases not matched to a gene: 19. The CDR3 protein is CASSSADYRTGGKGQPQHF. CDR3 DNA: TGTGCCAGCAGTTCGGCGGATTATCGGACAGGGGGAAAGGGACAGCCCCAGCATTTT.

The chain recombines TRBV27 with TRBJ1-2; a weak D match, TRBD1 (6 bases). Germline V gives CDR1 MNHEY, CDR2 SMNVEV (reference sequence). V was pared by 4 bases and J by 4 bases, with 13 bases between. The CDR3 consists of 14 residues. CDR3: CASSSPGQSYGYTF. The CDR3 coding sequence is TGTGCCAGCAGTTCTCCCGGACAGAGCTATGGCTACACCTTC.

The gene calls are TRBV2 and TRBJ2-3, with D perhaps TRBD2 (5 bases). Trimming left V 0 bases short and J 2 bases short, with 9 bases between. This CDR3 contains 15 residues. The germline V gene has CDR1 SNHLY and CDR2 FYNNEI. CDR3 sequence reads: CASSEATSFTDTQYF. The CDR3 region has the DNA TGTGCCAGCAGTGAAGCTACTAGTTTCACAGATACGCAGTATTTT.

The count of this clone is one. The CDR3 loop reads CASSLAPGGEAFF. CDR3 nucleotide sequence: TGTGCCAGCAGCTTGGCTCCAGGGGGAGAAGCTTTCTTT. J is TRBJ1-1 and V is TRBV5-5; 7 bases agree with TRBD1. The trim removed 0 bases at V and 8 bases at J, leaving 4 bases unmatched. CDR1 and CDR2 (germline): SGHKS, YYEKEE (reference sequence). CDR3 length: 13 residues.

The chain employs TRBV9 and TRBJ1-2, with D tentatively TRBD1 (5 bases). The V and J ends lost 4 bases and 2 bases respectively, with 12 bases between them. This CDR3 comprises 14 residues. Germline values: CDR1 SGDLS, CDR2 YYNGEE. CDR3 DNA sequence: TGTGCCAGCAGCACCTCGGGGGGGAACTATGGCTACACCTTC. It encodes CASSTSGGNYGYTF.